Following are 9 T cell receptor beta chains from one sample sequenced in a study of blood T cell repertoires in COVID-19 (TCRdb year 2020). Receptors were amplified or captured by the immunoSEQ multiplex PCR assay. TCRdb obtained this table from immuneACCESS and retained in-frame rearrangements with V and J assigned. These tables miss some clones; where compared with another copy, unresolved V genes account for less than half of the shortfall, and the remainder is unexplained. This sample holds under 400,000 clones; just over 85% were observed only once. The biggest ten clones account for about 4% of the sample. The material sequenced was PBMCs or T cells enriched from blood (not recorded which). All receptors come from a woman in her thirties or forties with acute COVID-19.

CDR3 sequence (DNA): TGTGCCAGCAGCCAAGCTGGGACTCGCCAAGAGACCCAGTACTTC. This gives the protein CASSQAGTRQETQYF. This chain links TRBV4-2 with TRBJ2-5, with a weak D call TRBD2 (6 bases). This CDR3 spans 15 amino acids. With 1 base removed from V and 1 base from J, the gap between germline ends came to 10 bases. Germline values: CDR1 LGHNA, CDR2 YNFKEQ.

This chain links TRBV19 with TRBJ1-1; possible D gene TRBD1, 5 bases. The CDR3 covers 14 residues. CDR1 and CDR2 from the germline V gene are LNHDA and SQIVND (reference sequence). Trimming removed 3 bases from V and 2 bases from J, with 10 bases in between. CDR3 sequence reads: CASSIWGKNTEAFF. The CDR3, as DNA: TGTGCCAGTAGTATCTGGGGCAAAAACACTGAAGCTTTCTTT.

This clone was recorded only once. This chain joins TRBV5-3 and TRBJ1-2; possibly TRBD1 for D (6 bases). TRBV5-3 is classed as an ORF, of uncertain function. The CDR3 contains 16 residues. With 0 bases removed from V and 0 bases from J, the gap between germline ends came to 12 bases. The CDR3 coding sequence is TGTGCCAGAAGCTTGGGTGGAAAGGGGGCTAACTATGGCTACACCTTC. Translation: CARSLGGKGANYGYTF.

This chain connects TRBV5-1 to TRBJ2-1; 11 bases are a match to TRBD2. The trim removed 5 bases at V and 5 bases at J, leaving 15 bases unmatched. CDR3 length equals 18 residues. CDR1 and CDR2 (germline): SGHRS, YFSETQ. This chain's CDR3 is CASSSSLLTSGTNNEQFF. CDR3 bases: TGCGCCAGCAGTTCCTCCTTACTGACTAGCGGGACCAACAATGAGCAGTTCTTC.

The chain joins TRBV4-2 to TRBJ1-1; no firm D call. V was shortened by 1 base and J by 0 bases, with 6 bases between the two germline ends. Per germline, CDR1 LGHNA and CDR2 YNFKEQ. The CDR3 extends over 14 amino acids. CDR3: CASSQVPMNTEAFF. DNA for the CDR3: TGTGCCAGCAGCCAAGTTCCAATGAACACTGAAGCTTTCTTT.

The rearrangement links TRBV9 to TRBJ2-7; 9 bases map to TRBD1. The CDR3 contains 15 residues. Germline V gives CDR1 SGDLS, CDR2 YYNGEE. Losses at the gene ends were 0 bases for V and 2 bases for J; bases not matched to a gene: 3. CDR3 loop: CASSVGQGVAYEQYF. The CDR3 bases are TGTGCCAGCAGCGTAGGACAGGGGGTCGCCTACGAGCAGTACTTC.

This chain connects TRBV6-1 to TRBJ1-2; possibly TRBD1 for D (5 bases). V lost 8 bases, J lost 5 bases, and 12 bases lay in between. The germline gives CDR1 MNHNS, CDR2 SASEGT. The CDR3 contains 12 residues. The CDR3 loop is CASAVDRYGYTF. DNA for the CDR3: TGTGCCAGCGCAGTCGACAGATATGGCTACACCTTC.

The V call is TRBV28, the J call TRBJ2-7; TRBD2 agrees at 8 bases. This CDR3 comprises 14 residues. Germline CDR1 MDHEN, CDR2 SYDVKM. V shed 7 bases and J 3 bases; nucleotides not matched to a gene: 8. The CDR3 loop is CASNRRGGSYEQYF. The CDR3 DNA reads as TGTGCCAGCAACCGACGGGGGGGAAGCTACGAGCAGTACTTC. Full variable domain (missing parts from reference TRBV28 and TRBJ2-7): DVKVTQSSRYLVKRTGEKVFLECVQDMDHENMFWYRQDPGLGLRLIYFSYDVKMKEKGDIPEGYSVSREKKERFSLILESASTNQTSMYLCASNRRGGSYEQYFGPGTRLTVT.

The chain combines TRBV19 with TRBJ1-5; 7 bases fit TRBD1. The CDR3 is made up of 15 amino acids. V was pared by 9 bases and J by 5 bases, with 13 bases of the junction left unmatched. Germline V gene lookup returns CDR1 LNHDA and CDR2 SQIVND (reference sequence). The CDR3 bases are TGTGCCAGCAAACAGACAGGGTTGGTTGATCAGCCCCAGCATTTT. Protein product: CASKQTGLVDQPQHF. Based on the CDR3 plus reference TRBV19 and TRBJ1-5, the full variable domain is DGGITQSPKYLFRKEGQNVTLSCEQNLNHDAMYWYRQDPGQGLRLIYYSQIVNDFQKGDIAEGYSVSREKKESFPLTVTSAQKNPTAFYLCASKQTGLVDQPQHFGDGTRLSIL.